This TCR beta chain emerged from a study of cytomegalovirus exposure and HLA in healthy donors. Trimming pared 7 bases from V and 0 bases from J, leaving 23 bases between. The CDR3 sequence is 18 residues long. Germline values: CDR1 SNHLY, CDR2 FYNNEI. In the PCR, 60 Vbeta and 13 Jbeta primers were used. The data were produced by immunoSEQ multiplex PCR, yet TCRdb's version contains in-frame clones alone and is incomplete. The sample holds approximately 140,000 clones, roughly 77% seen once. This TCR was sampled from a human donor in good health. V gene TRBV2 combines with J gene TRBJ2-3, with D maybe TRBD2 (6 bases). The sample taken for sequencing was PBMCs. The CDR3 bases are TGTGCCAGCACTGGGGACTCTAAAGGTTCTGATAGCACAGATACGCAGTATTTT. Translated, it gives CASTGDSKGSDSTDTQYF.